This note documents a single TCR beta chain sequence. Its target is unknown. This sample was included in a study of T cell responses to AZD1222 COVID-19 vaccine. The V end lost 7 bases, the J end lost 8 bases, and 17 bases lay between the germline ends. Germline V gives CDR1 LNHDA, CDR2 SQIVND (reference sequence). The CDR3 covers 14 residues. Second-dose groups at about 4 or about 12 weeks were pooled. Method: immunoSEQ multiplex PCR; TCRdb's copy keeps in-frame clones and lacks some. The sample shows roughly 150,000 clones, approximately 90% of them seen only once. Study-wide findings and caveats: Just six AZD1222 recipients tested seropositive at baseline. The sample set comprised mostly white British donors with more females, and clonal diversity was possibly underestimated. The CD4 TCRs associated with vaccination extended across spike and predominated at 160-218 and 743-854.

This sequence originates from an adult who received the AZD1222 COVID-19 vaccine. This chain uses TRBV19 with TRBJ1-4; possible D gene TRBD1, 6 bases. Sequenced material: peripheral blood, taken 28 days after the second AZD1222 dose. The CDR3 DNA reads as TGTGCCAGTACCATTCCGGGACACGGCGAAAAACTGTTTTTT. Translating gives CASTIPGHGEKLFF.